Presented here are 19 T cell receptor beta chains from one specimen sequenced in a study of T-cell reconstitution after alpha-beta-depleted transplantation in children (dated by TCRdb to about 2016). The protocol used for the library was PCR. The listed sequencing device is Illumina HiSeq 2500. To normalize quantification of the TCRbeta repertoire, the TCR libraries were built with molecular barcoding that relied on unique molecular identifiers. TCRdb reprocessed the public reads (quality trimming at Q25 with fastp, clone calling with MiXCR) and kept in-frame beta chains. Records with the same CDR3 protein are collapsed into one entry carrying the most frequent genes and DNA. The sample has around 580,000 distinct CDR3 sequences on record, more than 20% of them singletons. Of the sample, around a third falls within the top ten clones. The meaning of the sample's treatment or condition label: allogeneic hematopoietic cell transplantation with graft depleted of TCRalphabeta T cells and CD19 B cells.

The material sequenced was PBMCs, taken before TCRalphabeta/CD19-depleted stem cell transplant. These receptor sequences come from a boy younger than two with Wiskott-Aldrich syndrome, due to receive a stem cell transplant.

V gene TRBV29-1 combines with J gene TRBJ2-7, with 9 bases lining up with TRBD1. Germline CDR1 is SQVTM and CDR2 is ANQGSEA. The V segment lost 4 bases and the J segment 2 bases; nucleotides outside the gene matches: 15. The length of the CDR3 is 17 residues. The CDR3 protein is CSVGSYPIRQGAYEQYF. DNA for the CDR3: TGCAGCGTTGGGTCCTACCCAATCCGACAGGGGGCCTACGAGCAGTACTTC.

This chain joins TRBV5-1 and TRBJ1-1; no clear D. Trimming pared 0 bases from V and 5 bases from J, leaving 11 bases between. Germline V CDR1 and CDR2: SGHRS, YFSETQ. This CDR3 spans 14 amino acids. The CDR3 protein is CASSLDFSRTEAFF. The CDR3 DNA reads TGCGCCAGCAGCTTGGATTTCTCCAGGACTGAAGCTTTCTTT.

This chain joins TRBV4-2 and TRBJ2-5; TRBD2 matches at 9 bases. V was clipped by 4 bases and J by 3 bases; unmatched bases: 6. CDR3 size: 15 residues. Germline V gene data show CDR1 as LGHNA and CDR2 as YNFKEQ. CDR3 nucleotide sequence: TGTGCCAGCAGCCTCGGATCTAGCGGGGAAGAGACCCAGTACTTC. This sequence encodes CASSLGSSGEETQYF.

The chain uses TRBV5-1 and TRBJ2-7, with 15 bases fitting TRBD2. In germline, CDR1 is SGHRS, CDR2 YFSETQ. The CDR3 consists of 13 residues. Germline trimming cut 7 bases from V and 4 bases from J; bases unmatched to any gene: 0. The CDR3 coding sequence is TGCGCCAGCGGACTAGCGGGAGGGTACGAGCAGTACTTC. It is translated as CASGLAGGYEQYF.

This clonotype was observed a few times. The chain links TRBV4-1 to TRBJ1-1, with TRBD1 identical over 8 bases. The CDR3 has 15 residues. Germline V gene data show CDR1 as MGHRA and CDR2 as YSYEKL. Unmatched junction bases numbered 3, after V lost 0 bases and J lost 3 bases. CDR3 sequence reads: CASSQDLQGDTEAFF. DNA for the CDR3: TGCGCCAGCAGCCAAGATCTACAGGGGGACACTGAAGCTTTCTTT.

This clonotype appeared a few times. The chain links TRBV20-1 to TRBJ2-1; D tentatively fits TRBD1 or TRBD2 (5 bases each). The CDR3 runs 16 residues. Germline values: CDR1 DFQATT, CDR2 SNEGSKA (reference sequence). V was clipped by 3 bases and J by 7 bases, with 22 bases between them. CDR3 loop: CSARRGWAGSWNEQFF. The CDR3 nucleotides are TGCAGTGCTAGGAGGGGTTGGGCAGGTTCATGGAATGAGCAGTTCTTC.

This clonotype has more than one count but fewer than ten. The chain has TRBV20-1 and TRBJ2-4, with D tentatively TRBD1 (7 bases). V was pared by 0 bases and J by 10 bases, with 16 bases between. The CDR3 loop spans 14 amino acids. Germline CDR1 DFQATT, CDR2 SNEGSKA (reference sequence). CDR3 in DNA: TGCAGTGCTAGAGATATCGGGCAGGGGGGTATTCAGTACTTC. Its protein product is CSARDIGQGGIQYF.

The chain couples TRBV27 to TRBJ2-6; D not certain. The CDR3 runs to 16 residues. Germline CDR1 and CDR2: MNHEY and SMNVEV (reference sequence). V lost 2 bases, J lost 0 bases, and 8 bases lay in between. DNA for the CDR3: TGTGCCAGCAGTTTAGTATCGGTCTCTGGGGCCAACGTCCTGACTTTC. Its translation is CASSLVSVSGANVLTF.

This clonotype was observed a handful of times. The chain links TRBV5-1 to TRBJ2-1, with unresolved D. The CDR3 loop spans 16 amino acids. The germline gives CDR1 SGHRS, CDR2 YFSETQ. V lost 0 bases and J lost 4, with 14 bases in between. CDR3 sequence: CASSLEGSANYNEQFF. CDR3 coding DNA: TGCGCCAGCAGCTTGGAAGGATCGGCAAATTACAATGAGCAGTTCTTC. Complete variable domain (other parts from reference TRBV5-1 and TRBJ2-1): KAGVTQTPRYLIKTRGQQVTLSCSPISGHRSVSWYQQTPGQGLQFLFEYFSETQRNKGNFPGRFSGRQFSNSRSEMNVSTLELGDSALYLCASSLEGSANYNEQFFGPGTRLTVL.

V and J are TRBV6-1 and TRBJ2-7, with 10 bases fitting TRBD1. The V segment lost 6 bases and the J segment 1 base; nucleotides outside the gene matches: 12. CDR3 length: 17 residues. Per the germline V gene, CDR1 is MNHNS and CDR2 is SASEGT. The DNA for the CDR3 is TGTGCCAGCAGCCGATCCGGGACAGGGGATGGGTCCTACGAGCAGTACTTC. Translation gives CASSRSGTGDGSYEQYF.

The CDR3 protein is CAVRGPNYNEQFF. The CDR3 coding sequence is TGTGCCGTGAGGGGGCCTAACTACAATGAGCAGTTCTTC. The chain combines TRBV12-3 or TRBV12-4 with TRBJ2-1; 7 bases map to TRBD1. Trimming removed 11 bases from V and 3 bases from J; junction bases left unmatched: 7. The CDR3 extends over 13 amino acids.

This clonotype was observed a few times. The chain joins TRBV10-3 to TRBJ2-1, with D unclear. The V end lost 7 bases, the J end lost 4 bases, and 8 bases lay between the germline ends. This CDR3 spans 12 amino acids. Germline lookup yields CDR1 ENHRY and CDR2 SYGVKD. In nucleotides, the CDR3 is TGTGCCATCAATGACGTGTACAATGAGCAGTTCTTC. Its protein is CAINDVYNEQFF.

The J gene is TRBJ2-3, the V gene TRBV5-1; 7 bases are shared with TRBD2. The CDR3 has 15 residues. Losses at the gene ends were 0 bases for V and 4 bases for J; bases not matched to a gene: 5. The germline V gene has CDR1 SGHRS and CDR2 YFSETQ. CDR3 DNA: TGCGCCAGCAGCTTGGGCGGGAGCGTCGCAGATACGCAGTATTTT. Translated, it gives CASSLGGSVADTQYF.

This clonotype occurred a few times. V gene TRBV27 combines with J gene TRBJ2-1; the match to TRBD1 covers 11 bases. In germline, CDR1 is MNHEY, CDR2 SMNVEV (reference sequence). The ends lost 3 bases at V and 7 bases at J; junction bases unmatched: 5. The CDR3 length is 15 residues. The CDR3 nucleotides are TGTGCCAGCAGTTTCTGGACAGGGGGCAAGAATGAGCAGTTCTTC. Translated, it gives CASSFWTGGKNEQFF.

This clonotype came up a few times. The V call is TRBV5-1, the J call TRBJ2-1; TRBD1 matches 12 bases. Germline V gene data show CDR1 as SGHRS and CDR2 as YFSETQ. This CDR3 contains 15 residues. V lost 3 bases and J lost 7; bases outside the gene matches: 5. The CDR3 DNA reads TGCGCCAGCAGCTCGGGACAGGGGGCAGCAAATGAGCAGTTCTTC. Encoded protein: CASSSGQGAANEQFF.

V usage is TRBV29-1 and J usage is TRBJ2-5; TRBD2 aligns across 12 bases. This CDR3 is built from 16 residues. The V gene's germline CDR1 is SQVTM and CDR2 ANQGSEA. Trimming at V came to 4 bases and at J to 5 bases, leaving 11 bases not matched to a gene. The CDR3 nucleotides are TGCAGCGTTGTGAGGGGGATTCTAGCGGGAGGGGAGACCCAGTACTTC. As protein: CSVVRGILAGGETQYF.

The CDR3 nucleotides read TGTGCCAGCAAGGCGTCCAAACTGTTCTTC. It is translated as CASKASKLFF. The chain links TRBV6-6 to TRBJ2-1; D gene unclear. CDR1 and CDR2 from the germline V gene are MNHNY and SVGAGI (reference sequence). This CDR3 contains 10 residues. The V end was cut by 7 bases, the J end by 15 bases, with 13 bases between.

The J gene is TRBJ2-2, the V gene TRBV12-3 or TRBV12-4, with D possibly being TRBD1 (6 bases). V was cut by 6 bases and J by 6 bases, with 14 bases left in between. The CDR3 runs 14 residues. The CDR3 bases are TGTGCCAGCAGGATACAGGGAAGGGCCGGGGAGCTGTTTTTT. Encoded protein: CASRIQGRAGELFF.

This clonotype was found once. This rearrangement joins TRBV20-1 to TRBJ1-5; TRBD1 matches at 7 bases. This CDR3 has 11 residues. Germline V gene lookup returns CDR1 DFQATT and CDR2 SNEGSKA (reference sequence). V was pared by 7 bases and J by 5 bases, with 2 bases of the junction left unmatched. This CDR3 reads CSDRGDQPQHF. DNA for the CDR3: TGCAGTGACAGGGGAGATCAGCCCCAGCATTTT.